This TCR beta chain was obtained from a study of T cells in localized non-small cell lung cancer (TCRdb year 2020). Turning to the overall study: Comparing tumors with uninvolved tumor-adjacent lungs, the study looked at the T cell repertoires of around 250 patients with early-stage NSCLC. The cohort comprised some 220 treatment-naïve NSCLC patients with resected, localized lung tumors. A mean age of roughly 66 years was recorded for the NSCLC patients, of whom around 140 were male and more than 95 were female.

The research as a whole found: Multi-region tumor sequencing was not performed, so intratumor heterogeneity could not be excluded. A median of 57 of the top 100 tumor clones turned up in the paired uninvolved adjacent lung, and roughly 28 of those clones also ranked among the top 100 of that same adjacent lung. Uninvolved tumor-adjacent lung showed the highest T cell clonality, higher than tumor, which suggests more focused antigenic responses in the uninvolved tumor-adjacent lung. Because the study design was exploratory, TCR variables were selected using unadjusted p-values without false-discovery rate correction. Higher T cell density in blood was associated with longer overall survival, whereas higher clonality in adjacent lung was associated with shorter survival.

Trimming takes 6 bases from V and 0 bases from J, and the germline ends sit 9 bases apart. From the cysteine up to the phenylalanine, the CDR3 has a length of 14 residues. This entry keeps only the CDR3 DNA: 42 bases, framed from base 1. Based on the germline V gene, the CDR1 and CDR2 sequences are MGHDK and SYGVNS. On this clone: The target of this receptor is not known. No quality values exist for individual bases; no much larger clone is one base distant.

The immunoSEQ Assay was used to sequence TCR beta CDR3 regions from DNA. Under the source paper's analysis protocol: To compute T cell density, TCR beta template counts were normalized to usable DNA, which was estimated by amplifying housekeeping genes. Using the preseqR package, richness was estimated by extrapolating to 120,000 templates for tissue samples and 400,000 templates for PBMC samples. Clonality was defined by subtracting Pielou's evenness from one. Tissue-enriched TCRs were identified through differential abundance testing performed on productive amino-acid clonotypes, with a minimum total count of 5 and an alpha of 0.1. The Jaccard Index and the Morisita Overlap Index were used to measure how much the repertoires overlapped between compartments. GLIPH grouped TCR beta CDR3s together with public tetramer-defined viral CDR3s, and a viral motif had to include at least three viral sequences and show V-gene enrichment. TCRdb stores this immuneACCESS table with in-frame sequences only. Part of the clones is absent; in the studies checked, under half of the shortfall reflects unresolved V genes, and no reason is known for the rest. For V, J and clone size, that table is used; D and trimming come from the DNA. Within this sample are 55,000 to 65,000 clones, with around nine tenths of them counted one time only. Approximately 22% of the sample rests with the top ten.

At diagnosis, tumor, uninvolved tumor-adjacent lung and peripheral blood were collected and then preserved as a mix of FFPE and fresh-frozen material. Blood samples were analyzed as peripheral blood mononuclear cells for TCR repertoire profiling. This sequence was found in a man aged 40-75 years with stage I squamous cell lung carcinoma. Specimen: peripheral blood, collected before any cancer treatment. In this chain, TRBV25-1 is recombined with TRBJ2-1; no confident D gene assignment can be made. The DNA reads as follows: TGTGCCAGCAGAGGGCAGAGCTCCTACAATGAGCAGTTCTTC. Its translation reads: CASRGQSSYNEQFF.